This TCR beta chain was recorded in a study of regulatory T cells in long-lasting Graves disease. Trimming removed 9 bases from V and 1 base from J, with 20 bases in between. The CDR3 spans 16 residues. CDR1 is MNHEY, CDR2 SMNVEV, per germline (reference sequence). This clonotype occurred many times. Stated time point: newly diagnosed GD, antithyroid drugs for less than 3 months. PBMC RNA was the source of the TCR library. Relying on iRepertoire HTBI primers and Arm-PCR of CDR3 regions, the team built TCR beta libraries. TCRdb redid the calling of the multiplex PCR reads with MiXCR, one entry per CDR3 protein. The table shows 620,000 or so distinct CDR3 sequences, with roughly 16% occurring only once. These same records also appear under a second study, on T cells in Graves' hyperthyroidism and ophthalmopathy. That source notes: Ophthalmopathy could be told apart from stable hyperthyroidism with a 13 V-J model.

The sequences come from peripheral blood mononuclear cells (PBMCs), collected at new diagnosis, from a patient treated with antithyroid drugs. The source is a young woman with Graves disease. V is TRBV27 and J is TRBJ2-3, with a tentative D call TRBD1 (6 bases). The CDR3 loop is CASCPWGQGGTDTQYF. DNA for the CDR3: TGTGCCAGTTGCCCGTGGGGGCAAGGAGGCACAGATACGCAGTATTTT.